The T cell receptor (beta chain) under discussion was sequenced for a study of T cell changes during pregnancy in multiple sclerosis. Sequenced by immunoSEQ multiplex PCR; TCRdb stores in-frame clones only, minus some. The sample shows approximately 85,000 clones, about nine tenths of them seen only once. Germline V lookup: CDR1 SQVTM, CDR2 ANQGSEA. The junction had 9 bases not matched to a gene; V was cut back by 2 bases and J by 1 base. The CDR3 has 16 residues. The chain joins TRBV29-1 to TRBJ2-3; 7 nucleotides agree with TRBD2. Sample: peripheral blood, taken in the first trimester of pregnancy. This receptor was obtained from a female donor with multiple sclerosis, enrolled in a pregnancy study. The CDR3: CSVELLAALGTDTQYF. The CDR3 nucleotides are TGCAGCGTTGAACTTCTAGCGGCCCTGGGCACAGATACGCAGTATTTT.